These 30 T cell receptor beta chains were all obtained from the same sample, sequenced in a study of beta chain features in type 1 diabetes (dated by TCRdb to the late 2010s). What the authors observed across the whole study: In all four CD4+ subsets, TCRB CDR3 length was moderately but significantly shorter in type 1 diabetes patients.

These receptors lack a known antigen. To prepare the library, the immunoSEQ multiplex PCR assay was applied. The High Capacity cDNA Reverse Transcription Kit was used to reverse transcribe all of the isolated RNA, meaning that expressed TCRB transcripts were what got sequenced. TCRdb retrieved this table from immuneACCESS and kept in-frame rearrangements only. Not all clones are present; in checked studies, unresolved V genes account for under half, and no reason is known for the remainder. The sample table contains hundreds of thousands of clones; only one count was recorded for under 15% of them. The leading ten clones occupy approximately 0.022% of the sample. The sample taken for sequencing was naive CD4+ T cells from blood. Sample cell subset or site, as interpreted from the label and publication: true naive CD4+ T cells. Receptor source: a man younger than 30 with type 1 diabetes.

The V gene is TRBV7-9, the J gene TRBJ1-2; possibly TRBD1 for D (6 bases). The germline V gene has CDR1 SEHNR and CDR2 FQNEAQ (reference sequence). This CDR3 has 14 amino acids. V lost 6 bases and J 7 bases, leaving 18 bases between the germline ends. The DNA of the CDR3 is TGTGCCAGCAGTGAGCGGCAGGGGAGTGGTGGCTACACCTTC. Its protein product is CASSERQGSGGYTF.

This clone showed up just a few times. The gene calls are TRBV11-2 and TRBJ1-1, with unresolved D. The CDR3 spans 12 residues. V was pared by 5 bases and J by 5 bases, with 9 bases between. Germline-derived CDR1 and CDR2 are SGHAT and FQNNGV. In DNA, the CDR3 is TGTGCCAGCAGCCGGTCGGGAACTGAAGCTTTCTTT. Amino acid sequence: CASSRSGTEAFF. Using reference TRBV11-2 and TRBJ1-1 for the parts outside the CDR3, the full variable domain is EAGVAQSPRYKIIEKRQSVAFWCNPISGHATLYWYQQILGQGPKLLIQFQNNGVVDDSQLPKDRFSAERLKGVDSTLKIQPAKLEDSAVYLCASSRSGTEAFFGQGTRLTVV.

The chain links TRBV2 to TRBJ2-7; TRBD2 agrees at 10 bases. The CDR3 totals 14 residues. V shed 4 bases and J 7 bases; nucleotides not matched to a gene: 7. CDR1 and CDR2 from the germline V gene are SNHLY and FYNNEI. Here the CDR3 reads CASSGLAGALEQYF. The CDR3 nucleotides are TGTGCCAGCAGTGGGCTAGCGGGGGCCTTGGAGCAGTACTTC.

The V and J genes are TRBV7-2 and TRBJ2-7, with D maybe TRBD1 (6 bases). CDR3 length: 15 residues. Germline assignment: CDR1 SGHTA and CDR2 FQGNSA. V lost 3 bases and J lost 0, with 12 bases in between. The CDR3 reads CASSFLGQISYEQYF. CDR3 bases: TGTGCCAGCAGCTTCCTCGGACAGATCTCCTACGAGCAGTACTTC. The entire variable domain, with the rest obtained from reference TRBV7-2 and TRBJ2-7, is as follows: GAGVSQSPSNKVTEKGKDVELRCDPISGHTALYWYRQSLGQGLEFLIYFQGNSAPDKSGLPSDRFSAERTGGSVSTLTIQRTQQEDSAVYLCASSFLGQISYEQYFGPGTRLTVT.

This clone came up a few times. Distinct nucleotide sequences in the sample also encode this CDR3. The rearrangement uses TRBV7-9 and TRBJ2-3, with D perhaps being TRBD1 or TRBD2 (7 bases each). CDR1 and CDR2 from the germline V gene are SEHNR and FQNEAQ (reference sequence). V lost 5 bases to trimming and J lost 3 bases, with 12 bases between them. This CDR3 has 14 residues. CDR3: CASSPRGGTDTQYF. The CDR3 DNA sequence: TGTGCCAGCAGCCCCAGGGGGGGTACAGATACGCAGTATTTT.

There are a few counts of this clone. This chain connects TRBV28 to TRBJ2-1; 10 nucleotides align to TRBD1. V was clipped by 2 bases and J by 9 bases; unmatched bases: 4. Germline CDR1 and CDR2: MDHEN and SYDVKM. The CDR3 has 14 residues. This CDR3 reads CASSLTDRGSEQFF. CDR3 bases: TGTGCCAGCAGTTTAACGGACAGGGGGTCTGAGCAGTTCTTC.

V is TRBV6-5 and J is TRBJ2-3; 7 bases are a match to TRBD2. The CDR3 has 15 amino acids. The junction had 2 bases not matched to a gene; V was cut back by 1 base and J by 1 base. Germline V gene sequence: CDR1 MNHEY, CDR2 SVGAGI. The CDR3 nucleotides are TGTGCCAGCAGTTACTGGGCGGGGGGCACAGATACGCAGTATTTT. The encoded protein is CASSYWAGGTDTQYF.

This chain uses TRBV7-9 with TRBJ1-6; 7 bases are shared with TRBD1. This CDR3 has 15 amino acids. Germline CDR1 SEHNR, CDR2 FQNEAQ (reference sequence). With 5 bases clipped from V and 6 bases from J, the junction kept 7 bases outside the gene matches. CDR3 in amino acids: CASSRWDSVNSPLHF. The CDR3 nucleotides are TGTGCCAGCAGCCGCTGGGACAGCGTTAATTCACCCCTCCACTTT.

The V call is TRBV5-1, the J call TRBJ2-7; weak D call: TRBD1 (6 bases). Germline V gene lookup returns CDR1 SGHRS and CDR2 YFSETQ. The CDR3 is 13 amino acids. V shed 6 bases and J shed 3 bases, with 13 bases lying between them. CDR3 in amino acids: CASTRDKRYEQYF. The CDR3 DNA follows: TGCGCCAGCACCCGGGACAAGCGCTACGAGCAGTACTTC.

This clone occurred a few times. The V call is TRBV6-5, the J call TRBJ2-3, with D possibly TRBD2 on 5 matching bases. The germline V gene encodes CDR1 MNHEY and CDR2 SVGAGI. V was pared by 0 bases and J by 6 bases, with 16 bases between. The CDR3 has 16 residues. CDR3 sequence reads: CASSYSSGGRRDTQYF. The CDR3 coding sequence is TGTGCCAGCAGTTACTCCTCCGGAGGTCGGCGGGATACGCAGTATTTT.

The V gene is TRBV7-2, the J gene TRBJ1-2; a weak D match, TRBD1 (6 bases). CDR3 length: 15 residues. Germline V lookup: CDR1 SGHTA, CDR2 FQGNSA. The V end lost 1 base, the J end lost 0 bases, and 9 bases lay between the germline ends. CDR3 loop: CASSLEGTTNYGYTF. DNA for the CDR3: TGTGCCAGCAGCTTAGAAGGGACAACTAACTATGGCTACACCTTC.

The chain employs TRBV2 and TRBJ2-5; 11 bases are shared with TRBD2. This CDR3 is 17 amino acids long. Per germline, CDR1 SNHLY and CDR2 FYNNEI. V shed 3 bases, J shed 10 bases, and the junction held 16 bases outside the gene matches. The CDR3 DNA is TGTGCCAGCAGTGACCTCCCCCTAGCGGGGGGCCCAGGTAGCCAGTACTTC. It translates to CASSDLPLAGGPGSQYF. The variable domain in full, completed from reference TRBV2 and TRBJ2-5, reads EPEVTQTPSHQVTQMGQEVILRCVPISNHLYFYWYRQILGQKVEFLVSFYNNEISEKSEIFDDQFSVERPDGSNFTLKIRSTKLEDSAMYFCASSDLPLAGGPGSQYFGPGTRLLVL.

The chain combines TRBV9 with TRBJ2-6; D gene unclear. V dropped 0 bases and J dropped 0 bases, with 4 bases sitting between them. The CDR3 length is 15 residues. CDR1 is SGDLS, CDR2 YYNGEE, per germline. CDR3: CASSVDPSGANVLTF. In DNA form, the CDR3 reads TGTGCCAGCAGCGTAGACCCCTCTGGGGCCAACGTCCTGACTTTC.

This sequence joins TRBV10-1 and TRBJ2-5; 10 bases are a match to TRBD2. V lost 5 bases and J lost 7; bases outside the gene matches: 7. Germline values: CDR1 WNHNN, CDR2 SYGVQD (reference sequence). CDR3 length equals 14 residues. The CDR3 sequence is CASSPGLALGTQYF. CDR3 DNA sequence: TGCGCCAGCAGTCCGGGACTAGCGCTGGGGACCCAGTACTTC.

CDR3 in amino acids: CAIRTTSNGELFF. DNA of the CDR3: TGTGCCATCAGAACTACTAGTAACGGGGAGCTGTTTTTT. The gene calls are TRBV10-3 and TRBJ2-2, with D possibly TRBD2 on 5 matching bases. V was pared by 6 bases and J by 7 bases, with 12 bases between. The germline V gene has CDR1 ENHRY and CDR2 SYGVKD. CDR3 size: 13 residues.

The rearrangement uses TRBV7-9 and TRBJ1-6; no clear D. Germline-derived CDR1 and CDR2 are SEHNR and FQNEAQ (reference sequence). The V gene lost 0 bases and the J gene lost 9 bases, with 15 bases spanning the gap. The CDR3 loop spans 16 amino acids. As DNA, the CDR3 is TGTGCCAGCAGCTTAGCCGTCGTTCGAGGTTCTTCACCCCTCCACTTT. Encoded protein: CASSLAVVRGSSPLHF. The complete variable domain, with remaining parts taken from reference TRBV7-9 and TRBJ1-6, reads DTGVSQNPRHKITKRGQNVTFRCDPISEHNRLYWYRQTLGQGPEFLTYFQNEAQLEKSRLLSDRFSAERPKGSFSTLEIQRTEQGDSAMYLCASSLAVVRGSSPLHFGNGTRLTVT.

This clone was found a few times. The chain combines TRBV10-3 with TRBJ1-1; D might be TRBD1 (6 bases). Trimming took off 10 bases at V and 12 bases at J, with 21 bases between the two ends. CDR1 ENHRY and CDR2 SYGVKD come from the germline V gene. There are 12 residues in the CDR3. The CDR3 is CATSLLGTKSFF. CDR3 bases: TGTGCCACCTCCCTGTTGGGGACAAAATCTTTCTTT.

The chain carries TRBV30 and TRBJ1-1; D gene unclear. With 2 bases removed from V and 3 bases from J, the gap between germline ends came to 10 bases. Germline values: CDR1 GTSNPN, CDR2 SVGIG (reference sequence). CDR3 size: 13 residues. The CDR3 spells CAWSFMSDTEAFF. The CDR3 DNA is TGTGCCTGGAGTTTTATGAGTGACACTGAAGCTTTCTTT.

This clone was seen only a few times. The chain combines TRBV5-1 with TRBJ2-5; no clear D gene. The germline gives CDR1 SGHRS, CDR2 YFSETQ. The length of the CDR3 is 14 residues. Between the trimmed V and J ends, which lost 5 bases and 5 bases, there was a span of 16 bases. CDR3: CASSPDRMLETQYF. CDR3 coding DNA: TGCGCCAGCAGTCCGGACCGGATGCTTGAGACCCAGTACTTC.

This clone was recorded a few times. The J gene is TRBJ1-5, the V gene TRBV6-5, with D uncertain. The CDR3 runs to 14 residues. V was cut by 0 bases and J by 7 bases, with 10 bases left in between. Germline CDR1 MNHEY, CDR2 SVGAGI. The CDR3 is CASSYSGRGQPQHF. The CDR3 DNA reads TGTGCCAGCAGTTACTCAGGGCGAGGGCAGCCCCAGCATTTT.

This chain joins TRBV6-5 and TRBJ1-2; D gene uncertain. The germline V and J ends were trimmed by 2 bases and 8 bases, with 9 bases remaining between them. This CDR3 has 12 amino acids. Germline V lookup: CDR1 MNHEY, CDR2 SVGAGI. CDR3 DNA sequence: TGTGCCAGCAGTTACGAAAGGGTCGGCTACACCTTC. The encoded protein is CASSYERVGYTF.

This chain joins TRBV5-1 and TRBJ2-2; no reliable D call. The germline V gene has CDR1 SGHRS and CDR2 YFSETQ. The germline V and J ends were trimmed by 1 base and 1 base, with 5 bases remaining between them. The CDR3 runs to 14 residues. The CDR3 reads CASSLTVNTGELFF. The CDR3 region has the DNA TGCGCCAGCAGCTTGACGGTGAACACCGGGGAGCTGTTTTTT.

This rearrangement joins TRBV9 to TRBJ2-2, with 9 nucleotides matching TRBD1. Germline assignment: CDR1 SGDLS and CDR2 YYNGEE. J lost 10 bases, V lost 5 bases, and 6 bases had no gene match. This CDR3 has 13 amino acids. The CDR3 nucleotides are TGTGCCAGCAGGGCGGGACAGGGTACGGAGCTGTTTTTT. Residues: CASRAGQGTELFF.

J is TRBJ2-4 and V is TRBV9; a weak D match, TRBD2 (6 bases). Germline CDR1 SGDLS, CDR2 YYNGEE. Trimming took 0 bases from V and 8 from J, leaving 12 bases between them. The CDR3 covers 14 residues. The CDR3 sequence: CASSVGSASDIQYF. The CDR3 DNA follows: TGTGCCAGCAGCGTAGGATCCGCTAGCGACATTCAGTACTTC.

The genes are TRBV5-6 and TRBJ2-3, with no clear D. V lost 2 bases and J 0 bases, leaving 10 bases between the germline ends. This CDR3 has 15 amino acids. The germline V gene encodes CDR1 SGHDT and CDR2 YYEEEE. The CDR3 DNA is TGTGCCAGCAGCTTAATACCGTCGAGCACAGATACGCAGTATTTT. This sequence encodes CASSLIPSSTDTQYF.

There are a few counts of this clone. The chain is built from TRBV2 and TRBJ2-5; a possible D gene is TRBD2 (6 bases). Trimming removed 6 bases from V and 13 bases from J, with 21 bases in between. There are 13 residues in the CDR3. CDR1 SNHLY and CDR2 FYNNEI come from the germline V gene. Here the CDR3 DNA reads TGTGCCAGCAGAAGGCTAGCGTTGGTGCTGGGGTACTTC. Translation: CASRRLALVLGYF.

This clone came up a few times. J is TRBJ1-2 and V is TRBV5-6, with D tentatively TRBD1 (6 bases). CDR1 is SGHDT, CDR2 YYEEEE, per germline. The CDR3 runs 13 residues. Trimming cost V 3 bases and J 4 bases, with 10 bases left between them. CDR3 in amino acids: CASSSRGAYGYTF. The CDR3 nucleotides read TGTGCCAGCAGCTCCCGGGGGGCCTATGGCTACACCTTC.

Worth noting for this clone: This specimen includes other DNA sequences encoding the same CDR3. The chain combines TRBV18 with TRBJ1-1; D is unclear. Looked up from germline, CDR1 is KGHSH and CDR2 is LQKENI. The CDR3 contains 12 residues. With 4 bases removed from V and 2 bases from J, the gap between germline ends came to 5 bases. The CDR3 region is CASSQGNTEAFF. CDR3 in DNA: TGTGCCAGCTCACAGGGTAACACTGAAGCTTTCTTT.

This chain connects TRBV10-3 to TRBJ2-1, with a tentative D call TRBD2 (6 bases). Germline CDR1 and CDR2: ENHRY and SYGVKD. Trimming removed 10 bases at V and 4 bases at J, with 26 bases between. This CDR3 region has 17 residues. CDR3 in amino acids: CASGELPGPILYNEQFF. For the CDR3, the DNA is TGTGCCAGCGGGGAATTACCAGGCCCCATCCTTTACAATGAGCAGTTCTTC.

The CDR3 protein is CASSLELGTTSYEQYF. The CDR3 DNA reads TGTGCCAGCAGCTTAGAGTTGGGGACAACTTCCTACGAGCAGTACTTC. The chain uses TRBV11-2 and TRBJ2-7; D might be TRBD1 (6 bases). Looked up from germline, CDR1 is SGHAT and CDR2 is FQNNGV. The V gene lost 0 bases and the J gene lost 1 base, with 13 bases spanning the gap. There are 16 residues in the CDR3.